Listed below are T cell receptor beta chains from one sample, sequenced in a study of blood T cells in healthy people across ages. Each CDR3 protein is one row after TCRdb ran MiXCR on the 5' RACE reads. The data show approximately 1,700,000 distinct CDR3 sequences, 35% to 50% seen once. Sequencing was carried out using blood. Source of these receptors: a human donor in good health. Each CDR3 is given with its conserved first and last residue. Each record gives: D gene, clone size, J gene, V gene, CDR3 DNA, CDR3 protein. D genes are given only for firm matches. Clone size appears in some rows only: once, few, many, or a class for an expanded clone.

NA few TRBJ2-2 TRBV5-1 TGCGCCAGCAGCCTAGGGGACCTTAACACCGGGGAGCTGTTTTTT CASSLGDLNTGELFF
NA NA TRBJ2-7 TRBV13 TGTGCCAGCAGCTTAAGGAGGGAGGTCCCCTACGAGCAGTACTTC CASSLRREVPYEQYF
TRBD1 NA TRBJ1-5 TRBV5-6 TGTGCCAGCAGCTCGGACAGGGGGTATGGGGCTAATCAGCCCCAGCATTTT CASSSDRGYGANQPQHF
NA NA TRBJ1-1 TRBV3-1 TGTGCCAGCAGCCAAGAACCCCAGGGGAGGGCTGAAGCTTTCTTT CASSQEPQGRAEAFF
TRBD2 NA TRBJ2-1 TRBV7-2 TGTGCCAGCAGCTTAGCCACCTCTCTCTTAGCGGGTTGGTACAATGAGCAGTTCTTC CASSLATSLLAGWYNEQFF
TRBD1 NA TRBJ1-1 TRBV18 TGTGCCAGCTCATCAGGGGGGGTGATGAACACTGAAGCTTTCTTT CASSSGGVMNTEAFF
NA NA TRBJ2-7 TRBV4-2 TGTGCCAGCAGCCAAGATAGGTCCCGCGAGCAGTACTTC CASSQDRSREQYF
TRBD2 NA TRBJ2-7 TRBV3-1 TGTGCCAGCAGCCAAGTGTTAGCGGGCGAGCAGTACTTC CASSQVLAGEQYF
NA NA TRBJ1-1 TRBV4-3 TGCGCCAGCAGCATTGCCGGGGGGTACAGGGAGAACACTGAAGCTTTCTTT CASSIAGGYRENTEAFF
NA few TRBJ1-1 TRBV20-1 TGCAGTGCTAGAGATCCCCCCGGGTTCACTGAAGCTTTCTTT CSARDPPGFTEAFF
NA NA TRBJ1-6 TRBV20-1 TGCAGTGCTAGAGGGCAATTTAATTCACCCCTCCACTTT CSARGQFNSPLHF
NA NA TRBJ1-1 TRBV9 TGTGCTAGCAGCCCACCACAGGGATCCGCTGAAGCTTTCTTT CASSPPQGSAEAFF
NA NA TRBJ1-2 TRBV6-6 TGTGCCAGCTGGATAGGCGGCTATGGCTACACCTTC CASWIGGYGYTF
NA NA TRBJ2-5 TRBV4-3 TGCGCCAGCAGCCAAAGACACGGAGAGACCCAGTACTTC CASSQRHGETQYF
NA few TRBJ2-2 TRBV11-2 TGTGCCAGCAGCTTAAGGGCAGGGTTGGGTTTGGAGCTGTTTTTT CASSLRAGLGLELFF
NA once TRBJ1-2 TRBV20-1 TGCAGTGCAGGTAGACCGGTTGGCTACACCTTC CSAGRPVGYTF
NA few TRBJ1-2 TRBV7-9 TGTGCCAGCAGCTTAGTGTTGGGGGTGCCACATCATGGCTACACCTTC CASSLVLGVPHHGYTF
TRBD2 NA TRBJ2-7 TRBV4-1 TGCGCCAGCAGCCAAGCGGCGGGGGACGAGCAGTACTTC CASSQAAGDEQYF
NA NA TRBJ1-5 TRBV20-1 TGCAGTGCTAGCTCGAGGAGCAATCAGCCCCAGCATTTT CSASSRSNQPQHF
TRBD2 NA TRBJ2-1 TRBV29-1 TGCAGCGCTGAGACTAGCCAATACAATGAGCAGTTCTTC CSAETSQYNEQFF
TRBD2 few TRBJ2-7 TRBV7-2 TGTGCCAGCAGCGAGAAACTAGCGGGGGGCTCATACTACGAGCAGTACTTC CASSEKLAGGSYYEQYF
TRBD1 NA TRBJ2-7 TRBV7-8 TGTGCCAGCAGCCCATCCAGATGGCAGGGGGAAGCCTACGAGCAGTACTTC CASSPSRWQGEAYEQYF
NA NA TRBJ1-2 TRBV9 TGTGCCAGCAGCGTCAAACCCGGATGGGGGGGCTTTGGCTACACCTTC CASSVKPGWGGFGYTF
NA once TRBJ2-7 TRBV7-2 TGTGCCAGCAGGTTAGGCCCCACGGGAGACTACGAGCAGTACTTC CASRLGPTGDYEQYF
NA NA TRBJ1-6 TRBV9 TGTGCCTGCAGCGTAGACCCGGTTAATTCACCCCTCCACTTT CACSVDPVNSPLHF
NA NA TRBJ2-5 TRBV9 TGTGCCAGCAGCGTAGGGAGTGGCAGTCGGGAGACCCAGTACTTC CASSVGSGSRETQYF
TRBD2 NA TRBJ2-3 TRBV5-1 TGCGCCAGCAGCCCCGTTAGCGGGGGGGCTATGGATACGCAGTATTTT CASSPVSGGAMDTQYF
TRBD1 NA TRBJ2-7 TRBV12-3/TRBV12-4 TGTGCCAGCAGACTGGACAGGGGTCAATACGAGCAGTACTTC CASRLDRGQYEQYF
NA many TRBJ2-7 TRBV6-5 TGTGCCAGCAGTTATCGGCGCACCTCCTACGAGCAGTACTTC CASSYRRTSYEQYF
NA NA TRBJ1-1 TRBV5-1 TGCGCCAGCAGCTTGGCGCTAGGGGGTTCTGAAGCTTTCTTT CASSLALGGSEAFF
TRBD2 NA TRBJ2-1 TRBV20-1 TGCAGTGCTACCGGACTAGCGGGGGCCTCCCGGTACAATGAGCAGTTCTTC CSATGLAGASRYNEQFF
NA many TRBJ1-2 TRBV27 TGTGCCAGCAGTTTAAGCAGGAACTATGGCTACACCTTC CASSLSRNYGYTF
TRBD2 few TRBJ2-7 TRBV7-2 TGTGCCAGCAGCCCCCGGGGGGGCGGGGGGCCTTACGAGCAGTACTTC CASSPRGGGGPYEQYF
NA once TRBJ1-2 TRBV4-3 TGCGCCAGCAGCCAAGAAATCTTCTATGGCTACACCTTC CASSQEIFYGYTF
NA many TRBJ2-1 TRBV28 TGTGCCAGCAGTGAGCACAATGAGCAGTTCTTC CASSEHNEQFF
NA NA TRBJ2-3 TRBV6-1 TGTGCCAGCTGTGTCAGGTCGCTAAATACGCAGTATTTT CASCVRSLNTQYF
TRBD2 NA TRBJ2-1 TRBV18 TGTGCCAGCTCTCAAGGACTAGCGGGGGAGTGGAGCTCCTACAATGAGCAGTTCTTC CASSQGLAGEWSSYNEQFF
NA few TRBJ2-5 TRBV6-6 TGTGCCAGCAGTTACCCGGACCAAAAAGGGCAGTACTTC CASSYPDQKGQYF